This TCR beta chain was captured by sequencing in a study of T cells in Graves' hyperthyroidism and ophthalmopathy. Study at large: Blood was drawn when the patient was first diagnosed and still untreated.

Authors of the study amplified TCR beta CDR3 regions from RNA transcripts. Researchers ran a first-round RT-PCR on the TCR CDR3 using the HTBI primer set. TCRdb processed the multiplex PCR reads anew with MiXCR; each CDR3 protein has one entry. The sample carries some 720,000 distinct CDR3 sequences, about 17% recorded once. Trimming removed 3 bases from V and 10 bases from J; junction bases left unmatched: 9. Germline V gene lookup returns CDR1 MNHNS and CDR2 SASEGT. CDR3 size: 14 residues. Pregnant or lactating patients were excluded, as were those with uncontrolled infection or other autoimmune disease. Diagnosing involved the use of clinical symptoms, serum thyroxine and TRAb, thyroid ultrasound and orbital computed tomography.

This chain connects TRBV6-1 to TRBJ2-1; TRBD2 matches at 7 bases. This sequence originates from a man aged 18 to 29 with Graves' hyperthyroidism. The sample taken for sequencing was blood. CDR3 nucleotide sequence: TGTGCCAGCAGTGATCCTAGGCGGGGGAGCGAGCAGTTCTTC. Translating it yields CASSDPRRGSEQFF.